This TCR beta chain appears in the sequencing data of a study of monozygotic twins with inflammatory bowel disease. Whole-study results and caveats: Immunosuppressive treatment differences may have increased patient repertoire variability. Diversity of TCRbeta measured by inverse Simpson was lower in IBD patients than in healthy co-twins.

TCRdb reprocessed the 5' RACE reads and stores each CDR3 protein as one record, lacking DNA. Its table records approximately 160,000 distinct CDR3 sequences. Per the germline V gene, CDR1 is MNHEY and CDR2 is SMNVEV (reference sequence). The CDR3 is 15 residues long. Comment on this clonotype: Its matching antigen is unknown.

The sequencing sample was made of blood. The TCR sequence derives from a human donor with ulcerative colitis or Crohn's disease, or a healthy co-twin of an affected twin (not recorded which). V usage is TRBV27 and J usage is TRBJ1-6. CDR3 loop: CASSFKGLENSPLHF.